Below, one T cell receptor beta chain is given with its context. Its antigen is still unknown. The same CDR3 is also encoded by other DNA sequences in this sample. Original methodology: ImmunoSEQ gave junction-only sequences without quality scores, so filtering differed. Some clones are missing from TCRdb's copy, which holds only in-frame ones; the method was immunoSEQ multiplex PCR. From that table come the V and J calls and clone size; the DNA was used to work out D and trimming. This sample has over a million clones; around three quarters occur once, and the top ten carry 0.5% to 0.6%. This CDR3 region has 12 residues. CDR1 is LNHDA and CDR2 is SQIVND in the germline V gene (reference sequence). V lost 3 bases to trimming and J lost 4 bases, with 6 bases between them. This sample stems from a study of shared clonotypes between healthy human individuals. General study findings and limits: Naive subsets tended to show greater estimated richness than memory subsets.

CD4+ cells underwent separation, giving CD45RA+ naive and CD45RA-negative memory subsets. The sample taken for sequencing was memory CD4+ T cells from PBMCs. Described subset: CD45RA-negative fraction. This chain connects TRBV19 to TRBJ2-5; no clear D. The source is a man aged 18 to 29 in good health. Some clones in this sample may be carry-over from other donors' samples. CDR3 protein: CASSINGETQYF. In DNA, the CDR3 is TGTGCCAGTAGTATTAACGGAGAGACCCAGTACTTC.